Reported below is one T cell receptor (beta chain). Its target is not known. CD4+ cells yielded CD45RA+ naive and CD45RA-negative memory subsets. This entry comes from a study of shared clonotypes between healthy human individuals. Study-level findings and limits: Naive CD4 clonotypes overlapped across several donors at around 4.8%. The study generally estimated greater richness for naive than memory subsets.

Measured with immunoSEQ multiplex PCR; TCRdb has only the in-frame clones, and not every one. The table shows about 1 million clones, with about 75% occurring only once. The V gene's germline CDR1 is MNHEY and CDR2 SVGAGI. The CDR3 has 14 amino acids. Trimming at V came to 5 bases and at J to 0 bases, leaving 3 bases not matched to a gene. The source of this sequence is a man in his late teens or twenties in good health. Sequencing used memory CD4+ T cells sorted from blood. As for subset: CD45RA-negative fraction. This rearrangement joins TRBV6-5 to TRBJ2-7, with TRBD1 matching 8 bases. DNA of the CDR3: TGTGCCAGCAGTCCGGGACAGGCCTCCTACGAGCAGTACTTC. It translates to CASSPGQASYEQYF.